These 11 T cell receptor beta chains share one sample of origin, sequenced in a study of blood T cell repertoires in COVID-19. Method: immunoSEQ multiplex PCR; TCRdb's copy keeps in-frame clones and lacks some. The sample has about 36,000 clones, about nine tenths seen once. Material: peripheral blood. The source of these receptors is a human donor in a cohort sampled during active COVID-19.

V and J are TRBV7-9 and TRBJ1-2; D unresolved. Germline V gene data show CDR1 as SEHNR and CDR2 as FQNEAQ (reference sequence). The CDR3 runs to 12 residues. Deletions cut 2 bases from V and 5 bases from J, with 6 bases between. CDR3 amino acids: CASSLIEYGYTF. CDR3 sequence (DNA): TGTGCCAGCAGCTTAATAGAATATGGCTACACCTTC.

V and J are TRBV2 and TRBJ1-5; D is ambiguous. Germline CDR1 SNHLY, CDR2 FYNNEI. CDR3 length: 11 residues. Trimming stripped 6 bases from V and 4 bases from J, with 4 bases between. CDR3 sequence: CASSLNQPQHF. In DNA form, the CDR3 reads TGTGCCAGCAGCCTGAATCAGCCCCAGCATTTT.

The V and J genes are TRBV19 and TRBJ1-2; 7 nucleotides agree with TRBD1. V lost 6 bases to trimming and J lost 0 bases; unmatched junction nucleotides: 4. CDR1 LNHDA and CDR2 SQIVND come from the germline V gene (reference sequence). The CDR3 runs to 14 residues. Here the CDR3 DNA reads TGTGCCAGTAGAGCAGGGGGGACTAACTATGGCTACACCTTC. This encodes CASRAGGTNYGYTF.

Only a few counts were recorded for this clone. The chain recombines TRBV25-1 with TRBJ1-5, with D tentatively TRBD1 (6 bases). This CDR3 is 12 amino acids long. The V end was cut by 5 bases, the J end by 5 bases, with 7 bases between. Germline V gives CDR1 MGHDK, CDR2 SYGVNS. The CDR3 DNA follows: TGTGCCAGCAGTACAGGGTATCAGCCCCAGCATTTT. The encoded protein is CASSTGYQPQHF.

The CDR3 DNA sequence: TGTGCCAGCAGTCTCGCGGGACAGGGATTCGGAGAGCAGTTCTTC. This codes for CASSLAGQGFGEQFF. The rearrangement joins TRBV28 to TRBJ2-1, with 9 bases identical to TRBD1. This CDR3 comprises 15 residues. V was clipped by 5 bases and J by 10 bases; unmatched bases: 12. CDR1 is MDHEN and CDR2 is SYDVKM in the germline V gene.

The chain combines TRBV11-2 with TRBJ2-6, with D uncertain. Germline values: CDR1 SGHAT, CDR2 FQNNGV. Trimming cost V 4 bases and J 1 base, with 5 bases left between them. The CDR3 sequence is 14 residues long. The chain's CDR3 is CASSYRSGANVLTF. The CDR3 DNA reads as TGTGCCAGCAGCTATCGGTCTGGGGCCAACGTCCTGACTTTC.

This chain uses TRBV4-2 with TRBJ2-1; TRBD2 matches 11 bases. Unmatched junction bases numbered 10, after V lost 8 bases and J lost 4 bases. Germline V CDR1 and CDR2: LGHNA, YNFKEQ. The CDR3 length is 16 residues. Written as DNA, the CDR3 is TGTGCCAGCGGGGGGGGCGGGACTAGCGGATACAATGAGCAGTTCTTC. Translating it yields CASGGGGTSGYNEQFF.

This chain joins TRBV18 and TRBJ1-1; TRBD1 is a possible D gene (5 bases). Trimming stripped 3 bases from V and 4 bases from J, with 15 bases between. CDR3 length equals 15 residues. Germline loops: CDR1 KGHSH, CDR2 LQKENI. The CDR3 nucleotides read TGTGCCAGCTCACCCCCATTGGGGGGACGCACTGAAGCTTTCTTT. Translation gives CASSPPLGGRTEAFF.

This chain uses TRBV28 with TRBJ2-7, with TRBD2 as a possible D gene (6 bases). This CDR3 region has 13 residues. Germline CDR1 is MDHEN and CDR2 is SYDVKM. V lost 5 bases, J lost 6 bases, and 14 bases lay in between. The DNA of the CDR3 is TGTGCCAGCAGTAGAGCGGGCCCCATCGAGCAGTACTTC. Amino acid sequence: CASSRAGPIEQYF.

This clone was counted once. This chain joins TRBV14 and TRBJ2-3, with D possibly being TRBD1 (6 bases). The CDR3 totals 16 residues. The V gene's germline CDR1 is SGHDN and CDR2 FVKESK. Trimming took 2 bases from V and 2 from J, leaving 14 bases between them. The CDR3 nucleotides read TGTGCCAGCAGCCAACCCTGGACAGCAAACACAGATACGCAGTATTTT. It specifies CASSQPWTANTDTQYF.

The V and J genes are TRBV27 and TRBJ2-7; TRBD1 might be the D (6 bases). Trimming cost V 5 bases and J 7 bases, with 9 bases left between them. The CDR3 has 11 residues. Germline V lookup: CDR1 MNHEY, CDR2 SMNVEV (reference sequence). The CDR3 bases are TGTGCCAGCAGTGCTAGGGGGGAGCAGTACTTC. Its translation is CASSARGEQYF.